This TCR beta chain was recovered during a study of metastatic and nonmetastatic thyroid tumors (dated by TCRdb to 2018 to 2021). In terms of the full investigation: The researchers compared repertoires between peripheral blood samples and tumor or nodule tissue samples from patients with malignant or benign thyroid disease. The investigation overall reported the following: TCR beta diversity was reported as significantly higher in malignant tumors than in benign nodules, in both blood and tumor samples.

Its CDR3 holds 15 amino acids, cysteine through phenylalanine. The entry retains the CDR3 DNA only, 45 bases that are in frame from base 1. At the junction V is shortened by 4 bases and J by 7 bases; bases outside the gene matches: 10. From a lookup of the germline V gene, CDR1 and CDR2 are SGHRS and YFSETQ. No patient had received any treatment before thyroid surgery. Using T-cell receptor beta sequencing, the researchers looked back retrospectively at clinical samples from patients, gathered between about 2011 and 2019. To note about this clone: Its antigen specificity is not known. No qualities accompany the bases; no much larger clone lies one base away.

Library creation used PCR. Sequencing used an Illumina HiSeq 4000. High-throughput sequencing was used to profile the TCR beta-chain CDR3 region of each patient. Concerning the study's data processing: A classifier to discriminate distant-metastatic papillary thyroid cancer patients was built from CDR3 differences across clinicopathological groups. The Shannon index was used to assess repertoire diversity, and the Morisita-Horn index was used to assess tumor-blood repertoire similarity. The raw public reads went through TCRdb reprocessing: fastp at Q25, MiXCR clone calling, in-frame beta chains kept. TCRdb's processing, not the authors', yielded these V and J calls. The sample has about 19,000 clones on record, about a quarter of them singletons. The top ten clonotypes cover 3.3% of the sample.

The receptor comes from a male donor with papillary thyroid cancer or a benign thyroid nodule (not recorded which). Some clones in this sample may be carry-over from other donors' samples. The sample was blood. The rearranged segments are TRBV5-1 and TRBJ2-1; the central 8 bases match TRBD1. CDR3 sequence: CASSPWTGLGNEQFF. The nucleotide sequence reads as follows: TGCGCCAGCAGCCCGTGGACAGGGTTGGGGAATGAGCAGTTCTTC.